The T cell receptor (beta chain) under discussion was sequenced for a study of cytotoxic CD8 clonotypes in ibrutinib-treated CLL. Whole-study findings and limits: Clonality increased at ibrutinib response, then returned toward baseline at progression. Different sampling times were used for sustained-remission and progressing patients.

Libraries were prepared by immunoSEQ multiplex PCR; TCRdb keeps only in-frame clonotypes and omits some of them. Of a few hundred thousand clones listed, under 70% are singletons. A word on this clone: As yet, its antigen is unknown.

The CDR3 loop spans 15 amino acids. Germline CDR1 reads SGHDN; CDR2 reads FVKESK. The V end lost 0 bases, the J end lost 3 bases, and 8 bases lay between the germline ends. This TCR derives from a human donor with chronic lymphocytic leukemia. This chain joins TRBV14 and TRBJ1-4; no definite D call. The sample was PBMCs, taken after 36 months of ibrutinib treatment. The CDR3 DNA reads TGTGCCAGCAGCCAAGATTCCGGGTCTAATGAAAAACTGTTTTTT. This sequence encodes CASSQDSGSNEKLFF.